The 14 T cell receptor beta chains reported below all come from one sample, sequenced in a study of T cells in Graves' hyperthyroidism and ophthalmopathy. It was RNA transcripts that yielded the amplified TCR beta CDR3 regions. The HTBI primer set was used in a first-round RT-PCR of the TCR CDR3. MiXCR was run by TCRdb on the multiplex PCR reads, yielding one entry per CDR3 protein. The table records about 600,000 distinct CDR3 sequences, about 15% of them present only once. Sequenced material: blood. Receptors originate from a woman in her forties or fifties with Graves' ophthalmopathy.

The sample holds many counts of this clonotype. The chain joins TRBV12-3 or TRBV12-4 to TRBJ1-2; D is ambiguous. V gave up 5 bases and J gave up 4 bases, with 14 bases separating them. The CDR3 runs to 14 residues. The CDR3 sequence is CASSPSSAGYGYTF. CDR3 DNA sequence: TGTGCCAGCAGTCCTTCCTCCGCGGGCTATGGCTACACCTTC.

This clonotype was seen at least ten times. The chain uses TRBV7-8 and TRBJ1-1; the match to TRBD1 covers 9 bases. Unmatched junction bases numbered 13, after V lost 5 bases and J lost 9 bases. In germline, CDR1 is SGHVS, CDR2 FQNEAQ. CDR3 length: 15 amino acids. CDR3 sequence (DNA): TGTGCCAGCAGCCCGCGGACAGGGGCGGTCGGAAAAGCTTTCTTT. This encodes CASSPRTGAVGKAFF.

The chain has TRBV7-6 and TRBJ1-3; D not certain. Looked up from germline, CDR1 is SGHVS and CDR2 is FNYEAQ. V lost 2 bases and J 0 bases, leaving 11 bases between the germline ends. The CDR3 length is 16 residues. In DNA form, the CDR3 reads TGTGCCAGCAGCTTAAGGTCTCCAGACTCTGGAAACACCATATATTTT. Residues: CASSLRSPDSGNTIYF.

The rearrangement uses TRBV6-2 or TRBV6-3 and TRBJ2-7; D possibly corresponds to TRBD1 (6 bases). Germline lookup yields CDR1 MNHEY and CDR2 SVGEGT. V was trimmed by 1 base and J by 6 bases, leaving 10 bases between them. The CDR3 sequence is 13 residues long. This CDR3 reads CASSYFQQGEQYF. The CDR3, as DNA: TGTGCCAGCAGTTACTTTCAACAGGGCGAGCAGTACTTC.

This clonotype was counted ten times or more. The J gene is TRBJ1-1, the V gene TRBV6-2 or TRBV6-3; 7 bases agree with TRBD1. Germline CDR1 reads MNHEY; CDR2 reads SVGEGT. The length of the CDR3 is 17 residues. With V trimmed by 2 bases and J by 0 bases, 9 bases remained unmatched. The CDR3 DNA sequence: TGTGCCAGCAGTTACCGTGCGACAGGGTTGGTGAACACTGAAGCTTTCTTT. Translated, it gives CASSYRATGLVNTEAFF.

This clonotype showed up many times. J is TRBJ2-7 and V is TRBV18; D is perhaps TRBD2 (6 bases). There are 14 residues in the CDR3. Looked up from germline, CDR1 is KGHSH and CDR2 is LQKENI. V lost 3 bases to trimming and J lost 2 bases, with 11 bases between them. This chain's CDR3 is CASSPGSRAYEQYF. Here the CDR3 DNA reads TGTGCCAGCTCACCCGGGAGTAGGGCCTACGAGCAGTACTTC.

This clonotype came up a few times. The chain is built from TRBV6-2 or TRBV6-3 and TRBJ1-3; 7 bases align to TRBD1. Per germline, CDR1 MNHEY and CDR2 SVGEGT. The CDR3 runs 17 residues. V lost 7 bases and J lost 2; bases outside the gene matches: 14. The DNA for the CDR3 is TGTGCCAGCAAAGCCCCCTGGACTGACAGGGCTGGAAACACCATATATTTT. This sequence encodes CASKAPWTDRAGNTIYF.

This clonotype was counted at least ten times. V usage is TRBV12-3 or TRBV12-4 and J usage is TRBJ1-5; D not certain. This CDR3 has 12 residues. The V and J ends lost 3 bases and 4 bases respectively, with 4 bases between them. CDR3 DNA: TGTGCCAGCAGTTTCTATAATCAGCCCCAGCATTTT. As protein: CASSFYNQPQHF.

Only a few counts were recorded for this clonotype. V usage is TRBV7-6 and J usage is TRBJ2-3; possible D gene TRBD2, 6 bases. The CDR3 contains 17 residues. The germline V and J ends were trimmed by 3 bases and 5 bases, with 21 bases remaining between them. The V gene's germline CDR1 is SGHVS and CDR2 FNYEAQ. The CDR3 reads CASSFYLSPAGGDTQYF. CDR3 bases: TGTGCCAGCAGCTTCTATCTGTCCCCAGCGGGTGGAGATACGCAGTATTTT.

This clonotype has ten or more counts. The gene calls are TRBV6-1 and TRBJ2-3; TRBD2 aligns across 8 bases. The CDR3 runs 15 residues. CDR1 and CDR2 (germline): MNHNS, SASEGT. V gave up 6 bases and J gave up 2 bases; unmatched junction bases: 7. CDR3 sequence (DNA): TGTGCCAGCAGAAGCGGACTAGCAAACACAGATACGCAGTATTTT. It is translated as CASRSGLANTDTQYF.

This chain links TRBV28 with TRBJ2-1; 7 bases are a match to TRBD1. Trimming cost V 8 bases and J 1 base; bases outside gene matches: 5. Germline V lookup: CDR1 MDHEN, CDR2 SYDVKM. CDR3 length equals 14 residues. The CDR3 here is CASWRTGSYNEQFF. The CDR3 nucleotides read TGTGCCAGCTGGAGGACAGGTTCCTACAATGAGCAGTTCTTC.

In regard to this clonotype: This may be a read error, as it is one base from a much larger clone. The rearrangement links TRBV13 to TRBJ1-6; no clear D gene. There are 14 residues in the CDR3. Germline V gives CDR1 PRHDT, CDR2 FYEKMQ (reference sequence). Trimming cost V 5 bases and J 7 bases, with 12 bases left between them. CDR3 region: CASSPRGENSPLHF. For the CDR3, the DNA is TGTGCCAGCAGCCCCCGGGGTGAGAATTCACCCCTCCACTTT.

The chain links TRBV10-3 to TRBJ1-2, with a possible D match to TRBD1 (5 bases). V was trimmed by 2 bases and J by 3 bases, leaving 13 bases between them. Germline V gene sequence: CDR1 ENHRY, CDR2 SYGVKD. The CDR3 extends over 15 amino acids. The CDR3 nucleotides read TGTGCCATCAGTGAGGACAGCGCGGGCTACTATGGCTACACCTTC. Encoded protein: CAISEDSAGYYGYTF.

The chain couples TRBV6-1 to TRBJ2-2; no reliable D call. Germline lookup yields CDR1 MNHNS and CDR2 SASEGT. The CDR3 is 13 amino acids. The V and J ends lost 10 bases and 1 base respectively, with 10 bases between them. CDR3 in DNA: TGTGCCACGCACATTTGGAACACCGGGGAGCTGTTTTTT. It encodes CATHIWNTGELFF.